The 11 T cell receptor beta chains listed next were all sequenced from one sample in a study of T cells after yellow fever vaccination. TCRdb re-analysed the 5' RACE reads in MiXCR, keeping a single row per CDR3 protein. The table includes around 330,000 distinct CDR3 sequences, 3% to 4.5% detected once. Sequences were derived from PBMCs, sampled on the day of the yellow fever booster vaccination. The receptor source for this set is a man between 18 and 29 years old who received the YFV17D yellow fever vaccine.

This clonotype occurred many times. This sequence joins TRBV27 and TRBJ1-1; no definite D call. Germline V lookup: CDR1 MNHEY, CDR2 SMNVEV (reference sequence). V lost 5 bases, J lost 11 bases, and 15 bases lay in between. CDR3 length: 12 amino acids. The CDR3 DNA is TGTGCCAGCAGTCGTGACAACCGCAGGGCTTTCTTT. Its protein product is CASSRDNRRAFF.

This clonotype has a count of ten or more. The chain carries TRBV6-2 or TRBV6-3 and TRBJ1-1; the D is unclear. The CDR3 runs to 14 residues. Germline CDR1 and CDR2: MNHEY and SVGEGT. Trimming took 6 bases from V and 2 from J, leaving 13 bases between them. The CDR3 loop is CASSPGRPNTEAFF. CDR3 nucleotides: TGTGCCAGCAGCCCAGGACGCCCCAACACTGAAGCTTTCTTT.

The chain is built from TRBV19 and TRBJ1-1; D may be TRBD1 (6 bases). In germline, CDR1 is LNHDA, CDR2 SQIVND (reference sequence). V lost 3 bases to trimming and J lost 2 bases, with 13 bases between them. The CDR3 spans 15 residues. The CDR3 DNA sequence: TGTGCCAGTAGTATCGGGGGGGCGGTTAACACTGAAGCTTTCTTT. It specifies CASSIGGAVNTEAFF.

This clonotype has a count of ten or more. The CDR3 reads CASSSGTSGSGNTIYF. The DNA of the CDR3 is TGCGCCAGCAGCTCCGGGACATCTGGCTCTGGAAACACCATATATTTT. V gene TRBV5-1 combines with J gene TRBJ1-3; D is perhaps TRBD1 (6 bases). The CDR3 contains 16 residues. Trimming removed 3 bases at V and 0 bases at J, with 13 bases between. Germline values: CDR1 SGHRS, CDR2 YFSETQ. Full variable domain (outside the CDR3, taken from reference TRBV5-1 and TRBJ1-3): KAGVTQTPRYLIKTRGQQVTLSCSPISGHRSVSWYQQTPGQGLQFLFEYFSETQRNKGNFPGRFSGRQFSNSRSEMNVSTLELGDSALYLCASSSGTSGSGNTIYFGEGSWLTVV.

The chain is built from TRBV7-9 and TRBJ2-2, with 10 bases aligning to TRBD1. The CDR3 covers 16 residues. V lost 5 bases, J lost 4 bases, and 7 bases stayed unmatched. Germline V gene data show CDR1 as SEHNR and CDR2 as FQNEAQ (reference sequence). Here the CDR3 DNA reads TGTGCCAGCAGCCCACTCGACAGGGGGCCCACCGGGGAGCTGTTTTTT. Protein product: CASSPLDRGPTGELFF.

Here the CDR3 reads CASSRFQGATPLHF. The CDR3 nucleotides read TGTGCCAGTAGTAGATTCCAGGGGGCTACACCCCTCCACTTT. The chain couples TRBV19 to TRBJ1-6; TRBD1 agrees at 8 bases. CDR1 is LNHDA, CDR2 SQIVND, per germline (reference sequence). The J segment lost 11 bases and the V segment lost 4 bases, leaving 7 bases of the junction unmatched. The CDR3 totals 14 residues.

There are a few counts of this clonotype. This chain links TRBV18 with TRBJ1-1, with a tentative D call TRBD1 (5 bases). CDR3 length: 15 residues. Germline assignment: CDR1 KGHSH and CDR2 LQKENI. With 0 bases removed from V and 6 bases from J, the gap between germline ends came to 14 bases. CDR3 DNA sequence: TGTGCCAGCTCACCACCTTCAGGGCCCGGCGCTGAAGCTTTCTTT. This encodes CASSPPSGPGAEAFF.

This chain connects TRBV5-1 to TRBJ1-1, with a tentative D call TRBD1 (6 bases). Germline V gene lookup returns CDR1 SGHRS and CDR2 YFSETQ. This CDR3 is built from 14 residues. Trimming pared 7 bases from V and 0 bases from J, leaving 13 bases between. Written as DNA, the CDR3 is TGCGCCAGCCGACGACAGGTGATGAACACTGAAGCTTTCTTT. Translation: CASRRQVMNTEAFF.

In DNA, the CDR3 is TGTGCCAGCAGCATACCGACAGAAAACGGGGAGCTGTTTTTT. It yields the protein CASSIPTENGELFF. The rearrangement links TRBV7-2 to TRBJ2-2; D is possibly TRBD1 (5 bases). The ends were cut back, 5 bases at V and 7 bases at J, with 14 bases in the middle. This CDR3 is 14 amino acids long. Germline CDR1 SGHTA, CDR2 FQGNSA.

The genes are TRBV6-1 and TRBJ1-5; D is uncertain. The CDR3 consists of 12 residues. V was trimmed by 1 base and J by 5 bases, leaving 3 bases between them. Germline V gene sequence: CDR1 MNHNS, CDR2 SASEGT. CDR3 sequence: CASSEGHQPQHF. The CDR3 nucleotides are TGTGCCAGCAGTGAAGGTCATCAGCCCCAGCATTTT.

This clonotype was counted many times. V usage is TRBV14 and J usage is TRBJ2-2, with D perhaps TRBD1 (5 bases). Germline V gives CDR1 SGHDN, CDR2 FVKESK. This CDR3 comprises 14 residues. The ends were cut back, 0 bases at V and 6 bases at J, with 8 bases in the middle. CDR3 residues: CASSQDARAGELFF. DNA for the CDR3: TGTGCCAGCAGCCAAGATGCCAGGGCCGGGGAGCTGTTTTTT.